The 20 T cell receptor beta chains presented below share a single source sample, sequenced in a study of T cell repertoires in cytomegalovirus infection. TCRdb redid the calling of the reads with MiXCR, one entry per CDR3 protein. This table has around 330,000 distinct CDR3 sequences, 15% to 20% appearing once. The sequencing input was PBMCs. All receptors derive from a human donor in good health (CMV status not recorded). Some clones in this sample may be carry-over from other donors' samples.

V gene TRBV5-1 combines with J gene TRBJ2-1, with 12 bases identical to TRBD2. After removal of 1 base from V and 1 base from J, the junction contained 3 bases not matched to a gene. Germline V gives CDR1 SGHRS, CDR2 YFSETQ. There are 17 residues in the CDR3. The CDR3 coding sequence is TGCGCCAGCAGCTTGACGCTAGCGGGGGGGTCCTACAATGAGCAGTTCTTC. It encodes CASSLTLAGGSYNEQFF.

CDR3: CASSLQPYEGPSGNTIYF. The CDR3 region has the DNA TGTGCCAGCAGTTTACAACCCTATGAGGGGCCGTCTGGAAACACCATATATTTT. V is TRBV28 and J is TRBJ1-3, with a tentative D call TRBD1 (5 bases). The V gene's germline CDR1 is MDHEN and CDR2 SYDVKM. This CDR3 is built from 18 residues. The V end was cut by 2 bases, the J end by 1 base, with 18 bases between.

This clonotype showed up many times. V and J are TRBV4-1 and TRBJ1-1; perhaps TRBD1 as D (5 bases). Germline lookup yields CDR1 MGHRA and CDR2 YSYEKL. Between the trimmed V and J ends, which lost 4 bases and 0 bases, there was a span of 15 bases. The CDR3 loop spans 16 amino acids. CDR3 nucleotides: TGCGCCAGCAGCCGGCAGGGTATCGGCATGAACACTGAAGCTTTCTTT. It is translated as CASSRQGIGMNTEAFF.

There are many counts of this clonotype. The CDR3 sequence: CASSVTRVTEAFF. Written as DNA, the CDR3 is TGTGCCAGCAGTGTAACAAGAGTCACTGAAGCTTTCTTT. The chain is built from TRBV6-1 and TRBJ1-1; no reliable D call. Trimming shortened V by 4 bases and J by 4 bases, and 10 bases separated the two germline ends. CDR1 MNHNS and CDR2 SASEGT come from the germline V gene. The CDR3 runs 13 residues.

The chain is built from TRBV6-2 or TRBV6-3 and TRBJ2-1, with TRBD1 as a possible D gene (7 bases). Trimming left V 7 bases short and J 7 bases short, with 20 bases between. The CDR3 has 15 residues. CDR1 and CDR2 (germline): MNHEY, SVGEGT. CDR3 nucleotides: TGTGCCAGCACCGACAGGCGGCAGGGGGGAAATGAGCAGTTCTTC. Residues: CASTDRRQGGNEQFF.

The V call is TRBV5-5, the J call TRBJ1-6, with TRBD1 matching 7 bases. The CDR3 runs 16 residues. Germline-derived CDR1 and CDR2 are SGHKS and YYEKEE (reference sequence). J was trimmed by 7 bases and V by 1 base; bases with no gene match: 8. The CDR3 DNA reads TGTGCCAGCAGCTTGTACCGGGACAGAAGGAATTCACCCCTCCACTTT. Residues: CASSLYRDRRNSPLHF.

Regarding this clonotype: A much more abundant neighbour one base away suggests this may be a read error. V and J are TRBV10-3 and TRBJ1-1; a possible D gene is TRBD1 (5 bases). CDR1 and CDR2 from the germline V gene are ENHRY and SYGVKD. The CDR3 is 15 residues long. The CDR3 DNA is TGTACCATCAGTGAGTCCGGACAAGGCTACACTGAAGCTTTCTTT. Translating it yields CTISESGQGYTEAFF.

The rearrangement uses TRBV5-1 and TRBJ1-5; D remains ambiguous. The CDR3 loop spans 18 amino acids. V lost 4 bases and J 1 base, leaving 21 bases between the germline ends. In germline, CDR1 is SGHRS, CDR2 YFSETQ. Written as DNA, the CDR3 is TGCGCCAGCAGCGAAGGTTATCGGGGTCACCTAAGCAATCAGCCCCAGCATTTT. Amino acids: CASSEGYRGHLSNQPQHF.

This clonotype was counted between two and nine times. The chain employs TRBV19 and TRBJ1-2; the match to TRBD1 covers 9 bases. The germline V gene has CDR1 LNHDA and CDR2 SQIVND (reference sequence). This CDR3 spans 17 amino acids. Losses at the gene ends were 6 bases for V and 6 bases for J; bases not matched to a gene: 17. The CDR3: CASSPPGTGTLIDGYTF. As DNA, the CDR3 is TGTGCCAGTAGCCCCCCCGGGACAGGGACACTTATAGATGGCTACACCTTC. Full variable domain (remainder filled in from reference TRBV19 and TRBJ1-2): DGGITQSPKYLFRKEGQNVTLSCEQNLNHDAMYWYRQDPGQGLRLIYYSQIVNDFQKGDIAEGYSVSREKKESFPLTVTSAQKNPTAFYLCASSPPGTGTLIDGYTFGSGTRLTVV.

This clonotype was detected many times. The chain has TRBV7-2 and TRBJ2-3, with D possibly matching TRBD2 (5 bases). CDR1 is SGHTA and CDR2 is FQGNSA in the germline V gene. The germline V and J ends were trimmed by 5 bases and 0 bases, with 9 bases remaining between them. This CDR3 is built from 14 residues. CDR3 residues: CASSASGSTDTQYF. Written as DNA, the CDR3 is TGTGCCAGCAGCGCCTCGGGGAGCACAGATACGCAGTATTTT.

The CDR3 DNA sequence: TGTGCCAGCAGTGCCCGGGTCCTCATGAACACTGAAGCTTTCTTT. It is translated as CASSARVLMNTEAFF. The rearrangement links TRBV12-3 or TRBV12-4 to TRBJ1-1, with unresolved D. V gave up 5 bases and J gave up 0 bases, with 13 bases separating them. CDR3 length: 15 amino acids.

V is TRBV6-1 and J is TRBJ2-2; 7 positions match TRBD1. CDR3 length: 14 residues. Trimming removed 6 bases from V and 1 base from J; junction bases left unmatched: 2. Germline-derived CDR1 and CDR2 are MNHNS and SASEGT. CDR3 residues: CASRRQGNTGELFF. The CDR3 DNA is TGTGCCAGCAGGCGACAGGGGAACACCGGGGAGCTGTTTTTT.

The table lists this clonotype with many counts. The chain joins TRBV7-2 to TRBJ2-1; D remains unclear. V was cut by 3 bases and J by 10 bases, with 19 bases left in between. This CDR3 has 15 residues. Germline loops: CDR1 SGHTA, CDR2 FQGNSA. The CDR3 region has the DNA TGTGCCAGCAGCTTTAACGGACCCTCTACAGCCGAGCAGTTCTTC. Protein sequence: CASSFNGPSTAEQFF.

This chain connects TRBV6-2 or TRBV6-3 to TRBJ1-3; D may be TRBD1 (5 bases). Trimming removed 2 bases at V and 8 bases at J, with 13 bases between. The CDR3 runs 14 residues. The germline V gene has CDR1 MNHEY and CDR2 SVGEGT. CDR3 sequence (DNA): TGTGCCAGCAGTTACGCAGGTGGGGGGGACACCATATATTTT. It encodes CASSYAGGGDTIYF.

There are many counts of this clonotype. The chain joins TRBV20-1 to TRBJ2-7; either TRBD1 or TRBD2 may fit D (5 bases each). Trimming removed 7 bases from V and 0 bases from J, with 10 bases in between. Germline V lookup: CDR1 DFQATT, CDR2 SNEGSKA (reference sequence). This CDR3 has 12 amino acids. The CDR3 protein is CSVAGSSYEQYF. As DNA, the CDR3 is TGCAGTGTTGCAGGGAGCTCCTACGAGCAGTACTTC.

This clonotype was seen repeatedly, ten times or more. The rearrangement uses TRBV24-1 and TRBJ2-1; a weak D match, TRBD2 (6 bases). The CDR3 has 13 amino acids. V was shortened by 4 bases and J by 3 bases, with 6 bases between the two germline ends. Looked up from germline, CDR1 is KGHDR and CDR2 is SFDVKD. Here the CDR3 reads CATSDGGYNEQFF. CDR3 in DNA: TGTGCCACCAGTGACGGGGGCTACAATGAGCAGTTCTTC.

In its sample, this clonotype was seen a few times. V gene TRBV4-3 combines with J gene TRBJ1-1; D is unresolved. In germline, CDR1 is LGHNA, CDR2 YSLEER. This CDR3 has 13 residues. V shed 4 bases and J shed 3 bases, with 9 bases lying between them. Here the CDR3 reads CASSPRRDTEAFF. CDR3 in DNA: TGCGCCAGCAGCCCAAGGAGGGACACTGAAGCTTTCTTT.

This clonotype appeared many times. The J gene is TRBJ1-5, the V gene TRBV27, with 9 bases matching TRBD1. The CDR3 consists of 13 residues. Germline V gene data show CDR1 as MNHEY and CDR2 as SMNVEV (reference sequence). Trimming took 6 bases from V and 7 from J; bases not matched to a gene: 4. The CDR3, as DNA: TGTGCCAGCAGCATGGACAGGGGCCAGCCCCAGCATTTT. This encodes CASSMDRGQPQHF.

This clonotype was counted many times. The chain links TRBV12-5 to TRBJ2-1; TRBD1 might be the D (6 bases). Germline CDR1 reads LGHNT; CDR2 reads FRNRAP. The CDR3 runs to 15 residues. V lost 0 bases and J 3 bases, leaving 9 bases between the germline ends. The CDR3 sequence: CASGLVRTDYNEQFF. The DNA for the CDR3 is TGTGCTAGTGGTTTGGTCCGGACAGACTACAATGAGCAGTTCTTC.

This clonotype was counted a few times. V and J are TRBV15 and TRBJ2-5; 7 bases are a match to TRBD2. There are 17 residues in the CDR3. The ends lost 0 bases at V and 1 base at J; junction bases unmatched: 8. Germline lookup yields CDR1 LNHNV and CDR2 YYDKDF (reference sequence). CDR3 DNA: TGTGCCACCAGCAGAGACTTGCTGGGGGGGGGCCAAGAGACCCAGTACTTC. It is translated as CATSRDLLGGGQETQYF.